This T cell receptor beta chain is from a study of breast tumors, draining lymph nodes, adjacent tissues. V gave up 5 bases and J gave up 3 bases; unmatched junction bases: 4. This CDR3 region has 13 residues. CDR1 and CDR2 from the germline V gene are PRHDT and FYEKMQ (reference sequence). Samples came from axillary lymph nodes draining the breast cancer. This clonotype came up many times. MiXCR, run by TCRdb on the multiplex PCR reads, gives a single entry per CDR3 protein. The table shows around 130,000 distinct CDR3 sequences, with approximately 29% occurring only once. The sequencing input was axillary lymph node tissue. The chain combines TRBV13 with TRBJ2-7, with TRBD2 identical over 7 bases. The origin of this receptor is a female donor with breast cancer. Some clones in this sample may be carry-over from other donors' samples. DNA for the CDR3: TGTGCCAGCAGCCGTCGGGGGGTCTACGAGCAGTACGTC. Amino acids: CASSRRGVYEQYV.